Listed below are T cell receptor beta chains from one sample, sequenced in a study of blood T cells in healthy people across ages. TCRdb processed the 5' RACE reads anew with MiXCR; each CDR3 protein has one entry. This sample has 650,000 to 700,000 distinct CDR3 sequences, with roughly 32% found just once. Material for sequencing was blood. The source of these receptors is a woman older than 75 in good health. The CDR3 runs from the conserved cysteine through the conserved F or W. Fields, in order: D gene, clone size, J gene, V gene, CDR3 protein, CDR3 DNA. D genes are given only for firm matches. Only some rows state a clone size, as once, few, many or a class for expanded clones.

. . TRBJ1-5 TRBV5-4 CASSLAGSLSQHF TGTGCCAGCAGCTTGGCGGGTAGTCTATCCCAGCATTTT
. many TRBJ2-7 TRBV6-1 CASMDRGSSYEQYF TGTGCCAGCATGGATAGGGGCAGCTCCTACGAGCAGTACTTC
TRBD2 . TRBJ2-3 TRBV20-1 CSAKGLAGSTDTQYF TGCAGTGCGAAAGGACTAGCGGGAAGCACAGATACGCAGTATTTT
TRBD2 . TRBJ2-1 TRBV20-1 CSALLAGAGNEQFF TGCAGTGCATTGCTAGCGGGAGCGGGCAATGAGCAGTTCTTC
. many TRBJ2-1 TRBV20-1 CSVKGGSARSSYNEQFF TGCAGTGTTAAAGGTGGTAGCGCGCGCAGCTCCTACAATGAGCAGTTCTTC
TRBD2 few TRBJ2-5 TRBV10-2 CASTGLAGGPETQYF TGCGCCAGCACTGGACTAGCGGGGGGCCCGGAGACCCAGTACTTC
TRBD2 . TRBJ2-5 TRBV5-1 CASTWTSGGPQYF TGCGCCAGCACCTGGACTAGCGGGGGGCCGCAGTACTTC
TRBD1 . TRBJ1-6 TRBV20-1 CSARNPNTGADSPLHF TGCAGTGCTAGAAATCCGAACACAGGGGCCGACTCACCCCTCCACTTT
. . TRBJ1-5 TRBV6-1 CASSEFLRQPQHF TGTGCCAGCAGTGAATTCCTCCGGCAGCCCCAGCATTTT
TRBD2 many TRBJ2-1 TRBV5-6 CASSRISGGAFNEQFF TGTGCCAGCAGCCGAATCAGCGGGGGGGCATTTAATGAGCAGTTCTTC
. . TRBJ2-2 TRBV21-1 CASRRDMNTGELFF TGTGCCAGCCGACGGGACATGAACACCGGGGAGCTGTTTTTT
. many TRBJ2-7 TRBV7-2 CASSVDLVHEQYF TGTGCCAGCAGCGTCGACTTAGTCCACGAGCAGTACTTC
TRBD2 few TRBJ2-2 TRBV20-1 CSARSLAGGPNTGELFF TGCAGTGCTAGATCACTAGCGGGGGGCCCGAACACCGGGGAGCTGTTTTTT
TRBD1 . TRBJ2-1 TRBV12-3/TRBV12-4 CASSSGTGTHEQFF TGTGCCAGCAGTTCCGGGACAGGGACCCATGAGCAGTTCTTC
TRBD1 . TRBJ1-2 TRBV2 CASTLLPGQGSGYTF TGTGCCAGCACCTTATTACCGGGACAGGGATCTGGCTACACCTTC
TRBD2 . TRBJ2-1 TRBV4-3 CASSQGASGRAMDEQFF TGCGCCAGCAGCCAAGGGGCTAGCGGGAGGGCCATGGATGAGCAGTTCTTC
. few TRBJ1-1 TRBV7-2 CASSLGGVLNEAFF TGTGCCAGCAGCTTAGGGGGGGTTTTAAATGAGGCTTTCTTT
. many TRBJ2-4 TRBV5-1 CASSMDSLAKNIQYF TGCGCCAGCAGCATGGACAGCCTAGCCAAAAACATTCAGTACTTC
. . TRBJ2-3 TRBV12-3/TRBV12-4 CASTYPGLVSTDTQYF TGTGCCAGCACCTACCCCGGGCTAGTAAGCACAGATACGCAGTATTTT
TRBD1 many TRBJ2-4 TRBV20-1 CSARRNALGTVTDWKNIQYF TGCAGTGCTAGACGTAATGCCTTGGGGACAGTTACGGACTGGAAAAACATTCAGTACTTC
. . TRBJ1-1 TRBV28 CASSIHRDQGAFF TGTGCCAGCAGTATTCACAGGGACCAAGGGGCTTTCTTT
TRBD2 many TRBJ2-1 TRBV20-1 CSASQTSLPYNEQFF TGCAGTGCTAGCCAGACTAGCCTCCCCTACAATGAGCAGTTCTTC
. . TRBJ1-1 TRBV6-2/TRBV6-3 CASKSRGWTEAFF TGTGCCAGCAAGAGCAGGGGCTGGACTGAAGCTTTCTTT
TRBD1 once TRBJ1-2 TRBV9 CTSSLDRNYGYTF TGTACCAGCAGCCTGGACAGGAACTATGGCTACACCTTC
. . TRBJ1-2 TRBV2 CASTEGGGPYGYTF TGTGCCAGCACCGAAGGGGGGGGGCCCTATGGCTACACCTTC
. few TRBJ2-1 TRBV29-1 CSVAGATGNEQFF TGCAGCGTTGCAGGGGCAACTGGCAATGAGCAGTTCTTC
. . TRBJ2-1 TRBV6-6 CASTAPIGYNEQFF TGTGCCAGCACTGCCCCTATAGGGTACAATGAGCAGTTCTTC
. many TRBJ2-3 TRBV6-1 CASMRDTQYF TGTGCCAGCATGCGAGATACGCAGTATTTT